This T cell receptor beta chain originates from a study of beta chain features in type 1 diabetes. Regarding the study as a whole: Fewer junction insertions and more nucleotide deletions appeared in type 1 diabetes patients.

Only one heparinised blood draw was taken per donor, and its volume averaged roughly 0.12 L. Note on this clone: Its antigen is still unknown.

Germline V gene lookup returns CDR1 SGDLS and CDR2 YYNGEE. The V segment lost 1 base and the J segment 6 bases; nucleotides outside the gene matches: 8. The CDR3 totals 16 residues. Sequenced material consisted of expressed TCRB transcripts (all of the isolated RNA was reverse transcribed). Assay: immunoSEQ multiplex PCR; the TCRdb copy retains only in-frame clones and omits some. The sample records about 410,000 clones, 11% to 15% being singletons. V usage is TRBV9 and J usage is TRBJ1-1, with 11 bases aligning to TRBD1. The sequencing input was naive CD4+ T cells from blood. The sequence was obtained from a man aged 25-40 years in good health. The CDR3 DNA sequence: TGTGCCAGCAGCGTATCCCCGGGACAGGGGGGACCTGAAGCTTTCTTT. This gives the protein CASSVSPGQGGPEAFF. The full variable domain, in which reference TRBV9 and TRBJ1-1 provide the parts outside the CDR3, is DSGVTQTPKHLITATGQRVTLRCSPRSGDLSVYWYQQSLDQGLQFLIQYYNGEERAKGNILERFSAQQFPDLHSELNLSSLELGDSALYFCASSVSPGQGGPEAFFGQGTRLTVV.